Given below is one T cell receptor beta chain in context. Its specificity is not known. This sample stems from a study of siplizumab effects on memory and regulatory T cells. General study points: The alloreactive clones that mapped to unstimulated subsets made up only a minor fraction. Naive T cells seemed more diverse than memory cells; they also seemed major alloresponse contributors. Roughly 75-95% of proliferating CD4+ or CD8+ clones lacked an assignable naive or memory phenotype.

Trimming shortened V by 10 bases and J by 3 bases, and 20 bases separated the two germline ends. The CDR3 is 14 residues long. The germline V gene encodes CDR1 SGHDT and CDR2 YYEEEE. Assay: immunoSEQ multiplex PCR; the TCRdb copy retains only in-frame clones and omits some. Of 26,000 or so clones listed, 84% are singletons. Sequencing was performed on memory CD4+ T cells sorted from blood. This TCR was recovered from a human donor in good health. V is TRBV5-6 and J is TRBJ2-7, with a weak D call TRBD1 (5 bases). The CDR3 loop reads CALARGQVFYEQYF. In DNA, the CDR3 is TGTGCCCTTGCTAGAGGACAAGTATTCTACGAGCAGTACTTC.